Each of the 11 T cell receptor beta chains below was sequenced from the same sample in a study of cytomegalovirus exposure and HLA in healthy donors. The PCR used 60 Vbeta and 13 Jbeta primers. This table comes from immunoSEQ multiplex PCR, and its TCRdb copy is limited to in-frame clones, with some not included. This repertoire includes approximately 140,000 clones. The sample comprised PBMCs. Source of these receptors: a woman aged 40 to 50 in good health and CMV-seronegative.

The chain joins TRBV28 to TRBJ1-6; TRBD1 aligns across 8 bases. The germline CDR1 and CDR2 sequences are MDHEN and SYDVKM. This CDR3 region has 14 residues. Losses at the gene ends were 6 bases for V and 3 bases for J; bases not matched to a gene: 1. The DNA for the CDR3 is TGTGCCAGCAGACAGGGGGGCTATAATTCACCCCTCCACTTT. This translates into CASRQGGYNSPLHF.

This rearrangement joins TRBV7-2 to TRBJ1-2; D remains ambiguous. The CDR3 covers 14 residues. V lost 1 base to trimming and J lost 3 bases, with 9 bases between them. The germline CDR1 and CDR2 sequences are SGHTA and FQGNSA. The CDR3 nucleotides read TGTGCCAGCAGCTTAGTGGAGAGTCACTATGGCTACACCTTC. It translates to CASSLVESHYGYTF.

The chain carries TRBV7-8 and TRBJ2-5, with 10 bases aligning to TRBD2. Germline V gene sequence: CDR1 SGHVS, CDR2 FQNEAQ. This CDR3 is 15 amino acids long. V dropped 2 bases and J dropped 4; count of bases not matched to a gene: 4. This CDR3 reads CASSLPRLAGETQYF. DNA of the CDR3: TGTGCCAGCAGCTTACCCCGACTAGCGGGAGAGACCCAGTACTTC.

The chain links TRBV2 to TRBJ1-2, with D possibly being TRBD1 (5 bases). The germline V gene has CDR1 SNHLY and CDR2 FYNNEI. This CDR3 is built from 14 residues. V shed 3 bases and J shed 6 bases, with 14 bases lying between them. CDR3 nucleotides: TGTGCCAGCAGTGACAGGGTAGTTTTTGATGGCTACACCTTC. This translates into CASSDRVVFDGYTF.

Points on this clone: At the DNA level, this CDR3 is encoded by other sequences in the same sample as well. The rearrangement uses TRBV18 and TRBJ1-2; TRBD1 matches 7 bases. Germline V gene sequence: CDR1 KGHSH, CDR2 LQKENI. There are 14 residues in the CDR3. V dropped 6 bases and J dropped 2; count of bases not matched to a gene: 6. The CDR3 region has the DNA TGTGCCAGCTCCCCAGAGACAGGGAACTATGGCTACACCTTC. It yields the protein CASSPETGNYGYTF.

The genes are TRBV5-1 and TRBJ1-5, with D unclear. V was clipped by 0 bases and J by 4 bases, with 11 bases between them. The CDR3 is 15 residues long. In germline, CDR1 is SGHRS, CDR2 YFSETQ. The CDR3 here is CASSLGPGLNQPQHF. The CDR3 DNA follows: TGCGCCAGCAGCTTGGGGCCGGGTCTGAATCAGCCCCAGCATTTT.

The V and J genes are TRBV7-9 and TRBJ1-2, with a tentative D call TRBD1 (6 bases). Germline V gene sequence: CDR1 SEHNR, CDR2 FQNEAQ (reference sequence). The length of the CDR3 is 16 residues. V lost 10 bases and J 6 bases, leaving 27 bases between the germline ends. The CDR3 DNA reads as TGTGCCACCAGGTGGGGGGGCCCTTTTACGTCGGATGGCTACACCTTC. Translating it yields CATRWGGPFTSDGYTF. Full variable domain (outside the CDR3, taken from reference TRBV7-9 and TRBJ1-2): DTGVSQNPRHKITKRGQNVTFRCDPISEHNRLYWYRQTLGQGPEFLTYFQNEAQLEKSRLLSDRFSAERPKGSFSTLEIQRTEQGDSAMYLCATRWGGPFTSDGYTFGSGTRLTVV.

The chain links TRBV6-5 to TRBJ2-7; tentatively, D is TRBD2 (5 bases). Per germline, CDR1 MNHEY and CDR2 SVGAGI. The CDR3 spans 15 residues. V lost 8 bases and J 3 bases, leaving 20 bases between the germline ends. The CDR3: CASAPPGYFYYEQYF. The CDR3, as DNA: TGTGCCAGCGCCCCCCCGGGGTACTTTTACTACGAGCAGTACTTC.

The chain has TRBV19 and TRBJ1-1; D not resolved. Germline values: CDR1 LNHDA, CDR2 SQIVND (reference sequence). The V and J ends lost 5 bases and 7 bases respectively, with 11 bases between them. There are 12 residues in the CDR3. The CDR3 DNA is TGTGCCAGTAGTTTACTTGGAGGTGAAGCTTTCTTT. Its protein is CASSLLGGEAFF.

The J gene is TRBJ2-6, the V gene TRBV28, with 8 bases fitting TRBD1. V was pared by 5 bases and J by 1 base, with 4 bases of the junction left unmatched. The CDR3 totals 16 residues. Looked up from germline, CDR1 is MDHEN and CDR2 is SYDVKM. The CDR3 DNA reads as TGTGCCAGCAGTCCCGGACAGGGTTCTGGGGCCAACGTCCTGACTTTC. Protein product: CASSPGQGSGANVLTF.

This chain uses TRBV11-2 with TRBJ1-2; TRBD1 matches 7 bases. The trim removed 1 base at V and 8 bases at J, leaving 4 bases unmatched. Germline-derived CDR1 and CDR2 are SGHAT and FQNNGV. The CDR3 runs 13 residues. Here the CDR3 DNA reads TGTGCCAGCAGCTTAGCAGGGGGTCAGGGCTACACCTTC. Translation gives CASSLAGGQGYTF.